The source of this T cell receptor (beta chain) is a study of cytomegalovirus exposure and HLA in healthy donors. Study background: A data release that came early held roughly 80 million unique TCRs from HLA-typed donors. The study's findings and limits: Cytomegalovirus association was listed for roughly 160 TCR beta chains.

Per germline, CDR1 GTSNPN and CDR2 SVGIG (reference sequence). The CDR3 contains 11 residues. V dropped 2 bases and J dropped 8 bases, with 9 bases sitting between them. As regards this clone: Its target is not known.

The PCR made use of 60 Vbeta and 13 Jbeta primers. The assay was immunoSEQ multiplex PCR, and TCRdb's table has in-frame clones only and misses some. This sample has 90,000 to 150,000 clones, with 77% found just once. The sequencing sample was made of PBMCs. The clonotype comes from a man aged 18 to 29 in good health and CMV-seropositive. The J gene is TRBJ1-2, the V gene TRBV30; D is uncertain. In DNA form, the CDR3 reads TGTGCCTGGAGTTGGGCAGACGGCTACACCTTC. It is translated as CAWSWADGYTF.